These T cell receptor beta chains were read from a single sample in a study of response to subunit inactivated influenza vaccine. TCRdb passed the RT-PCR reads through MiXCR, listing each CDR3 protein once. The data show roughly 500,000 distinct CDR3 sequences, roughly 25% seen once. The data also belong to a second study, concerning T cells expressing NK-cell markers.

The starting material was CD4+ T cells sorted from PBMCs, obtained roughly 13 days after vaccination. Receptors were obtained from a man aged 45-65 years who received an inactivated influenza vaccine. The CDR3 runs from the conserved cysteine through the conserved F or W. A D gene is named only where the DNA matches it firmly. Only some rows state a clone size, as once, few, many or a class for expanded clones.

V gene	clone size	J gene	D gene	CDR3 protein	CDR3 DNA
TRBV4-2	-	TRBJ1-2	-	CASSQLGVDYGYTF	TGTGCCAGCAGCCAGTTGGGAGTTGACTATGGCTACACCTTC
TRBV3-1	-	TRBJ2-6	-	CASSQVPGTGANVLTF	TGTGCCAGCAGCCAAGTACCAGGGACCGGGGCCAACGTCCTGACTTTC
TRBV2	-	TRBJ1-4	TRBD1	CASGDVQGSGEKLFF	TGTGCCAGCGGAGACGTACAGGGGTCGGGTGAAAAACTGTTTTTT
TRBV13	-	TRBJ2-2	-	CASSQLVGTQNTGELFF	TGTGCCAGCAGCCAACTAGTCGGGACCCAGAACACCGGGGAGCTGTTTTTT
TRBV25-1	-	TRBJ2-1	-	CASSNLGYNEQFF	TGTGCCAGCAGTAACCTAGGTTACAATGAGCAGTTCTTC
TRBV7-9	-	TRBJ2-1	-	CASGRGGYNEQFF	TGTGCCAGCGGCAGGGGGGGCTACAATGAGCAGTTCTTC
TRBV6-2/TRBV6-3	-	TRBJ2-1	TRBD2	CASSWGGYAGRTYNEQFF	TGTGCCAGCAGTTGGGGAGGGTACGCGGGGAGGACCTACAATGAGCAGTTCTTC
TRBV10-3	-	TRBJ2-3	TRBD2	CAISLSGGYTDTQYF	TGTGCCATCAGTCTTAGCGGGGGCTACACAGATACGCAGTATTTT
TRBV11-2	few	TRBJ1-2	-	CASSSQAGYGYTF	TGTGCCAGCAGCTCTCAGGCAGGGTATGGCTACACCTTC
TRBV7-2	few	TRBJ2-3	TRBD2	CASSLRVAGSTDTQYF	TGTGCCAGCAGCTTAAGGGTAGCGGGCAGTACAGATACGCAGTATTTT
TRBV7-8	many	TRBJ2-5	TRBD2	CASSPTRSSGRATGETQYF	TGTGCCAGCAGCCCAACGCGATCTAGCGGGAGGGCGACGGGGGAGACCCAGTACTTC
TRBV7-6	-	TRBJ2-7	-	CASLRVSYEQYF	TGTGCCAGCCTGCGGGTCTCCTACGAGCAGTACTTC
TRBV9	few	TRBJ2-7	TRBD2	CASSVGGTRTYEQYF	TGTGCCAGCAGCGTAGGAGGGACTAGAACCTACGAGCAGTACTTC
TRBV20-1	-	TRBJ1-5	TRBD1	CSARDWQGGNQPQHF	TGCAGTGCTAGAGATTGGCAGGGGGGCAATCAGCCCCAGCATTTT
TRBV5-1	-	TRBJ1-4	-	CASSETTTNEKLFF	TGCGCCAGCAGCGAGACAACAACTAATGAAAAACTGTTTTTT
TRBV7-2	few	TRBJ2-5	TRBD1	CASSLWGSGGQETQYF	TGTGCCAGCAGCTTATGGGGATCAGGGGGCCAAGAGACCCAGTACTTC
TRBV2	-	TRBJ2-7	TRBD2	CASLEGLAYSYEQYF	TGTGCCAGCCTAGAGGGACTAGCCTACTCCTACGAGCAGTACTTC
TRBV6-2/TRBV6-3	-	TRBJ2-6	-	CASSRFQGPGANVLTF	TGTGCCAGCAGTAGGTTTCAGGGCCCTGGGGCCAACGTCCTGACTTTC
TRBV24-1	-	TRBJ1-2	-	CATSDSETAPVF	TGTGCCACCAGTGATTCAGAGACGGCCCCAGTCTTC
TRBV27	-	TRBJ1-5	-	CASSLSALGNQPQHF	TGTGCCAGCAGTTTATCAGCCTTGGGCAATCAGCCCCAGCATTTT
TRBV3-1	-	TRBJ2-3	-	CASSPRWGGPNTDTQYF	TGTGCCAGCAGCCCCCGTTGGGGGGGCCCTAACACAGATACGCAGTATTTT
TRBV24-1	-	TRBJ1-1	TRBD1	CATSSGTANTEAFF	TGTGCCACCAGTTCCGGGACAGCGAACACTGAAGCTTTCTTT
TRBV5-1	-	TRBJ2-7	-	CASSLAGRTEDEQYF	TGCGCCAGCAGCTTGGCGGGACGGACAGAGGACGAGCAGTACTTC
TRBV9	-	TRBJ2-7	TRBD1	CASSVFGDRRSEQYF	TGTGCCAGCAGCGTATTCGGGGACAGGAGATCCGAGCAGTACTTC
TRBV5-1	-	TRBJ2-1	-	CASSPGVRGGDTPYNEQFF	TGCGCCAGCAGCCCGGGGGTTCGGGGCGGAGACACACCATACAATGAGCAGTTCTTC
TRBV20-1	-	TRBJ2-7	-	CSARVGGSLGEQYF	TGCAGTGCTAGAGTAGGGGGGTCTCTGGGCGAGCAGTACTTC
TRBV28	few	TRBJ2-3	-	CASSSPGGADTQYF	TGTGCCAGCAGTTCCCCTGGGGGTGCAGATACGCAGTATTTT
TRBV5-1	few	TRBJ2-2	-	CASSLAQGGSGELFF	TGCGCCAGCAGCTTGGCGCAGGGTGGGTCCGGGGAGCTGTTTTTT
TRBV6-2/TRBV6-3	few	TRBJ2-2	-	CASSYRYTGELFF	TGTGCCAGCAGTTACAGATACACCGGGGAGCTGTTTTTT
TRBV5-1	many	TRBJ2-5	-	CASRPGNQETQYF	TGCGCCAGCAGACCGGGGAACCAAGAGACCCAGTACTTC
TRBV20-1	few	TRBJ1-2	TRBD1	CSTQTGALAGYTF	TGCAGTACTCAGACAGGGGCGCTAGCTGGCTACACCTTC
TRBV6-1	-	TRBJ1-4	-	CASREAGREKLFF	TGTGCCAGCAGGGAGGCAGGGAGAGAAAAACTGTTTTTT
TRBV20-1	-	TRBJ1-1	TRBD1	CSARDRDRGLGTEAFF	TGCAGTGCTAGAGACCGGGACAGGGGTTTGGGCACTGAAGCTTTCTTT
TRBV20-1	few	TRBJ1-1	-	CSARAHYEAFF	TGCAGTGCTAGAGCCCACTATGAAGCTTTCTTT
TRBV6-1	many	TRBJ2-7	TRBD1	CASSGGQGNYEQYF	TGTGCCAGCAGCGGTGGACAGGGCAACTACGAGCAGTACTTC
TRBV5-1	-	TRBJ2-5	-	CASSLEDSPAETQYF	TGCGCCAGCAGCTTGGAAGACTCTCCGGCCGAGACCCAGTACTTC
TRBV5-1	-	TRBJ2-6	-	CASSARGSGANVLTF	TGCGCCAGCAGCGCAAGGGGTTCTGGGGCCAACGTCCTGACTTTC
TRBV28	-	TRBJ2-7	-	CASSLVVAAAEQYF	TGTGCCAGCAGTTTGGTAGTGGCCGCTGCCGAGCAGTACTTC
TRBV6-2/TRBV6-3	-	TRBJ2-3	TRBD2	CASTPGLAGTTQYF	TGTGCCAGCACCCCGGGACTAGCGGGAACTACGCAGTATTTT
TRBV20-1	-	TRBJ2-7	TRBD2	CSASSGSNEQYF	TGCAGTGCTAGTAGCGGGAGCAACGAGCAGTACTTC
TRBV4-3	-	TRBJ1-6	-	CASSQDPDYNSPLHF	TGCGCCAGCAGCCAAGACCCCGACTATAATTCACCCCTCCACTTT
TRBV14	-	TRBJ2-2	-	CASSQAPGGELFF	TGTGCCAGCAGCCAAGCCCCGGGCGGGGAGCTGTTTTTT
TRBV6-1	-	TRBJ1-2	TRBD1	CASRQTGRTYGYTF	TGTGCCAGCAGGCAGACAGGGAGGACCTATGGCTACACCTTC
TRBV24-1	-	TRBJ2-2	TRBD2	CATSGERRLAANTGELFF	TGTGCCACCAGTGGCGAAAGAAGACTAGCGGCGAACACCGGGGAGCTGTTTTTT
TRBV20-1	few	TRBJ2-1	TRBD2	CSARYSLAGGNEQFF	TGCAGTGCTAGATATTCGCTAGCGGGGGGTAATGAGCAGTTCTTC
TRBV9	few	TRBJ2-3	-	CASSVAVTDTQYF	TGTGCCAGCAGCGTAGCGGTCACAGATACGCAGTATTTT
TRBV20-1	-	TRBJ2-5	TRBD1	CSARDAQGAAETQYF	TGCAGTGCTAGAGATGCACAGGGGGCCGCCGAGACCCAGTACTTC
TRBV5-1	-	TRBJ2-3	-	CASKRTSTDTQYF	TGCGCCAGCAAGAGGACTAGCACAGATACGCAGTATTTT
TRBV7-9	few	TRBJ2-1	-	CASSPRGVIYNEQFF	TGTGCCAGCAGCCCCCGGGGAGTGATCTACAATGAGCAGTTCTTC
TRBV30	-	TRBJ2-7	-	CAWRRTVSYEQYF	TGTGCCTGGAGACGGACGGTCTCCTACGAGCAGTACTTC
TRBV4-3	many	TRBJ2-1	-	CASSQELGGFTHNEQFF	TGCGCCAGCAGCCAAGAACTTGGAGGGTTTACTCACAATGAGCAGTTCTTC
TRBV13	-	TRBJ1-6	TRBD1	CASSLYTGGTYNSPLHF	TGTGCCAGCAGCCTATATACAGGGGGCACCTATAATTCACCCCTCCACTTT
TRBV28	few	TRBJ2-7	-	CASSFSVTYEQYF	TGTGCCAGCAGTTTTTCGGTTACCTACGAGCAGTACTTC
TRBV5-1	-	TRBJ2-3	-	CASSLAVEGTQYF	TGCGCCAGCAGCTTGGCCGTGGAGGGTACGCAGTATTTT
TRBV20-1	once	TRBJ2-3	TRBD2	CSASAGTGGSAQYF	TGCAGTGCTAGTGCGGGGACGGGGGGGAGTGCGCAGTATTTT
TRBV7-2	many	TRBJ2-3	-	CASSLARRDTQYF	TGTGCCAGCAGTTTGGCTAGGAGGGATACGCAGTATTTT
TRBV5-1	-	TRBJ2-5	-	CASSLGFSGKETQYF	TGCGCCAGCAGCTTGGGTTTTAGCGGAAAAGAGACCCAGTACTTC